Below are 2 T cell receptor beta chains sequenced from a single sample in a study of cytomegalovirus exposure and HLA in healthy donors. PCR used 60 Vbeta primers and 13 Jbeta primers. Clones were sequenced by immunoSEQ multiplex PCR, and TCRdb holds only the in-frame ones, with some missing. The table has 110,000 to 150,000 clones, about four fifths seen once. The sequencing input was PBMCs. The receptors here all came from a man between 40 and 49 years old in good health and CMV-seropositive.

The chain has TRBV7-2 and TRBJ2-7; 9 bases are a match to TRBD1. Germline CDR1 SGHTA, CDR2 FQGNSA. Trimming cost V 5 bases and J 7 bases; bases outside gene matches: 9. CDR3 length equals 14 residues. This CDR3 is CASSPTTGGREQYF. The CDR3 bases are TGTGCCAGCAGCCCGACGACAGGGGGTAGGGAGCAGTACTTC.

The rearrangement uses TRBV6-1 and TRBJ2-5, with D perhaps matching TRBD1 (6 bases). The CDR3 covers 12 residues. The germline V and J ends were trimmed by 6 bases and 4 bases, with 9 bases remaining between them. Germline loops: CDR1 MNHNS, CDR2 SASEGT. The CDR3 sequence: CASSGQRETQYF. The CDR3 DNA reads as TGTGCCAGCAGCGGACAGCGAGAGACCCAGTACTTC.